This T cell receptor beta chain appears in the sequencing data of a study of neoadjuvant anti-PD-1 for oral cavity cancer. Study-level findings and limits: After neoadjuvant nivolumab, PBMC T cell clonality was significantly higher in non-responders than responders.

Cohort: HPV-negative, locally advanced oral cavity squamous cell carcinoma patients. Blood libraries mostly used roughly 440 ng genomic DNA, six replicates each. Method: immunoSEQ multiplex PCR; TCRdb's copy keeps in-frame clones and lacks some. The table shows 14,000 or so clones, with around 60% occurring only once. This clone has only a few counts. What it recognizes is unknown. V was pared by 2 bases and J by 0 bases, with 8 bases between. Germline CDR1 reads SGHVS; CDR2 reads FQNEAQ. The CDR3 has 15 residues. This TCR was recovered from a person aged 40 to 85 with oral cavity squamous cell carcinoma. Sequencing was performed on PBMCs, taken before nivolumab (anti-PD-1) treatment. V usage is TRBV7-8 and J usage is TRBJ1-5; D is ambiguous. CDR3 protein: CASSLLSVSNQPQHF. CDR3 in DNA: TGTGCCAGCAGCTTACTATCGGTTAGCAATCAGCCCCAGCATTTT.